Listed below are T cell receptor beta chains from one sample, sequenced in a study of cytomegalovirus exposure and HLA in healthy donors. Here immunoSEQ multiplex PCR was the method, and the copy in TCRdb shows in-frame clones only, minus some. This table holds around 200,000 clones, about 90% found once. Input material: PBMCs. The receptors derive from a woman aged 18-29 years in good health and CMV-seronegative. Both conserved end residues are part of each CDR3. D genes are given only for firm matches. Expanded clones get a size class; other rows say once, few or many, or leave the size out.

CDR3 protein: CASVEQGWDTEAFF
CDR3 DNA: TGTGCCAGCGTTGAACAGGGATGGGACACTGAAGCTTTCTTT
CDR3 length: 14
J gene: TRBJ1-1
D gene: -
clone size: -
V gene: TRBV28

CDR3 protein: CASSLSPAEETQYF
CDR3 DNA: TGTGCCAGCAGCTTATCCCCAGCGGAAGAGACCCAGTACTTC
CDR3 length: 14
J gene: TRBJ2-5
D gene: -
clone size: few
V gene: TRBV5-4

CDR3 protein: CASSLTGDSGANVLTF
CDR3 DNA: TGTGCCAGCAGCTTGACAGGCGACTCTGGGGCCAACGTCCTGACTTTC
CDR3 length: 16
J gene: TRBJ2-6
D gene: -
clone size: -
V gene: TRBV5-6

CDR3 protein: CASSFRTSGTPIEQFF
CDR3 DNA: TGTGCCAGCAGTTTTCGGACTAGCGGGACCCCAATTGAGCAGTTCTTC
CDR3 length: 16
J gene: TRBJ2-1
D gene: TRBD2
clone size: -
V gene: TRBV5-6

CDR3 protein: CASSLGGGGPNTDTQYF
CDR3 DNA: TGCGCCAGCAGCTTGGGGGGAGGGGGGCCGAACACAGATACGCAGTATTTT
CDR3 length: 17
J gene: TRBJ2-3
D gene: -
clone size: -
V gene: TRBV5-1

CDR3 protein: CASSLVNSGTNEQFF
CDR3 DNA: TGTGCTAGCAGTTTAGTGAATAGCGGGACAAATGAGCAGTTCTTC
CDR3 length: 15
J gene: TRBJ2-1
D gene: TRBD2
clone size: -
V gene: TRBV27

CDR3 protein: CASSFGGPYGYTF
CDR3 DNA: TGTGCCAGCAGTTTCGGGGGGCCCTATGGCTACACCTTC
CDR3 length: 13
J gene: TRBJ1-2
D gene: -
clone size: few
V gene: TRBV27

CDR3 protein: CASSSGLAGVQDEQFF
CDR3 DNA: TGTGCCAGCAGCTCCGGACTAGCGGGAGTTCAGGATGAGCAGTTCTTC
CDR3 length: 16
J gene: TRBJ2-1
D gene: TRBD2
clone size: -
V gene: TRBV27

CDR3 protein: CASSFGLQPQHF
CDR3 DNA: TGTGCCAGCAGTTTCGGGTTGCAGCCCCAGCATTTT
CDR3 length: 12
J gene: TRBJ1-5
D gene: -
clone size: -
V gene: TRBV28

CDR3 protein: CASSQSEGGERGRGDTQYF
CDR3 DNA: TGCGCCAGCAGTCAATCTGAAGGCGGGGAGCGGGGAAGGGGAGATACGCAGTATTTT
CDR3 length: 19
J gene: TRBJ2-3
D gene: TRBD2
clone size: -
V gene: TRBV23-1

CDR3 protein: CASSSGTGEEKLFF
CDR3 DNA: TGTGCCAGCAGCTCTGGGACGGGGGAAGAAAAACTGTTTTTT
CDR3 length: 14
J gene: TRBJ1-4
D gene: -
clone size: once
V gene: TRBV9

CDR3 protein: CASSYRHGTNEKLFF
CDR3 DNA: TGTGCCAGCAGTTACAGGCACGGGACTAATGAAAAACTGTTTTTT
CDR3 length: 15
J gene: TRBJ1-4
D gene: -
clone size: -
V gene: TRBV6-5

CDR3 protein: CASSIGGGGQGSGNYGYTF
CDR3 DNA: TGTGCCAGCAGCATTGGAGGGGGCGGACAGGGGTCGGGGAACTATGGCTACACCTTC
CDR3 length: 19
J gene: TRBJ1-2
D gene: TRBD1
clone size: -
V gene: TRBV28

CDR3 protein: CASSPQASYEQYF
CDR3 DNA: TGTGCCAGCAGTCCCCAGGCTTCCTACGAGCAGTACTTC
CDR3 length: 13
J gene: TRBJ2-7
D gene: -
clone size: once
V gene: TRBV27

CDR3 protein: CASSPPSAGTGIMNTEAFF
CDR3 DNA: TGTGCCAGCAGCCCCCCGTCTGCCGGGACAGGTATCATGAACACTGAAGCTTTCTTT
CDR3 length: 19
J gene: TRBJ1-1
D gene: TRBD1
clone size: -
V gene: TRBV11-2

CDR3 protein: CASSLVFAAGYGYTF
CDR3 DNA: TGTGCCAGCAGCCTAGTCTTCGCAGCGGGCTATGGCTACACCTTC
CDR3 length: 15
J gene: TRBJ1-2
D gene: -
clone size: -
V gene: TRBV5-5

CDR3 protein: CASSEFSRASQETQYF
CDR3 DNA: TGTGCCAGCAGTGAATTCTCCAGGGCCTCCCAAGAGACCCAGTACTTC
CDR3 length: 16
J gene: TRBJ2-5
D gene: -
clone size: -
V gene: TRBV25-1

CDR3 protein: CASSTNQIAGGPYEQYF
CDR3 DNA: TGTGCCAGCAGTACCAACCAAATAGCGGGAGGGCCTTACGAGCAGTACTTC
CDR3 length: 17
J gene: TRBJ2-7
D gene: TRBD2
clone size: -
V gene: TRBV27

CDR3 protein: CASSSGGGYTF
CDR3 DNA: TGTGCCAGCAGTTCCGGGGGAGGCTACACCTTC
CDR3 length: 11
J gene: TRBJ1-2
D gene: -
clone size: -
V gene: TRBV28

CDR3 protein: CATSTRGLRGYTF
CDR3 DNA: TGTGCCACCAGCACCAGGGGGCTGAGGGGCTACACCTTC
CDR3 length: 13
J gene: TRBJ1-2
D gene: TRBD1
clone size: -
V gene: TRBV15

CDR3 protein: CASSLTWIRGGSMGTQYF
CDR3 DNA: TGCGCCAGCAGCTTGACCTGGATTAGAGGCGGGAGTATGGGTACGCAGTATTTT
CDR3 length: 18
J gene: TRBJ2-3
D gene: TRBD2
clone size: once
V gene: TRBV5-1

CDR3 protein: CAWTRGQGTKLFF
CDR3 DNA: TGTGCCTGGACCCGTGGGCAGGGGACCAAACTGTTTTTT
CDR3 length: 13
J gene: TRBJ1-4
D gene: -
clone size: -
V gene: TRBV30

CDR3 protein: CASTPAAGGGYGTDTQYF
CDR3 DNA: TGTGCCAGTACCCCCGCGGCGGGAGGGGGCTATGGCACAGATACGCAGTATTTT
CDR3 length: 18
J gene: TRBJ2-3
D gene: TRBD2
clone size: -
V gene: TRBV19

CDR3 protein: CASSALGQLDTEAFF
CDR3 DNA: TGTGCCAGCAGCGCCCTAGGACAGCTAGACACTGAAGCTTTCTTT
CDR3 length: 15
J gene: TRBJ1-1
D gene: -
clone size: few
V gene: TRBV7-9

CDR3 protein: CASSFNRGYEQYF
CDR3 DNA: TGTGCCAGCAGCTTCAACAGGGGGTACGAGCAGTACTTC
CDR3 length: 13
J gene: TRBJ2-7
D gene: TRBD1
clone size: once
V gene: TRBV5-4

CDR3 protein: CASSLQGFSSGNTIYF
CDR3 DNA: TGTGCCAGCAGCCTACAGGGATTCAGCTCTGGAAACACCATATATTTT
CDR3 length: 16
J gene: TRBJ1-3
D gene: -
clone size: -
V gene: TRBV7-8

CDR3 protein: CASSPWGGASGSSEQFF
CDR3 DNA: TGTGCCAGCAGCCCCTGGGGGGGGGCTAGCGGGAGTAGTGAGCAGTTCTTC
CDR3 length: 17
J gene: TRBJ2-1
D gene: TRBD2
clone size: once
V gene: TRBV7-2

CDR3 protein: CASSPYAGDSYEQYF
CDR3 DNA: TGCGCCAGCAGCCCCTACGCAGGGGACTCCTACGAGCAGTACTTC
CDR3 length: 15
J gene: TRBJ2-7
D gene: -
clone size: -
V gene: TRBV5-1

CDR3 protein: CAWSDLYEQYF
CDR3 DNA: TGTGCCTGGAGTGATCTCTACGAGCAGTACTTC
CDR3 length: 11
J gene: TRBJ2-7
D gene: -
clone size: -
V gene: TRBV30

CDR3 protein: CASSLLAGETQYF
CDR3 DNA: TGTGCCAGCAGCCTACTAGCGGGAGAGACCCAGTACTTC
CDR3 length: 13
J gene: TRBJ2-5
D gene: TRBD2
clone size: few
V gene: TRBV5-6

CDR3 protein: CASSSGMGLYNEQFF
CDR3 DNA: TGTGCCAGCAGTTCAGGAATGGGGCTCTACAATGAGCAGTTCTTC
CDR3 length: 15
J gene: TRBJ2-1
D gene: -
clone size: -
V gene: TRBV27

CDR3 protein: CASSLGLAGEQFF
CDR3 DNA: TGTGCCAGCAGTTTGGGACTAGCGGGTGAGCAGTTCTTC
CDR3 length: 13
J gene: TRBJ2-1
D gene: TRBD2
clone size: -
V gene: TRBV27

CDR3 protein: CASSVDRDKTTNEKLFF
CDR3 DNA: TGTGCCAGCAGTGTAGACAGGGACAAGACAACTAATGAAAAACTGTTTTTT
CDR3 length: 17
J gene: TRBJ1-4
D gene: TRBD1
clone size: -
V gene: TRBV2